This TCR beta chain stems from a study of blood T cells in healthy people across ages. As regards this clonotype: Antigen unknown.

Trimming pared 4 bases from V and 0 bases from J, leaving 7 bases between. Germline-derived CDR1 and CDR2 are DFQATT and SNEGSKA (reference sequence). The CDR3 is 12 residues long. A sample-barcoded 5' primer and a J-beta primer mix were used in a second PCR of roughly 7 to 12 cycles. Every individual sample yielded 3 million or more paired-end reads (each containing CDR3). TCRdb ran MiXCR on the 5' RACE reads and lists one entry per CDR3 protein. The table includes about 680,000 distinct CDR3 sequences, around half detected once. Study-level points and caveats: Donor CMV status was unknown, possibly confounding expanded clonotype changes. Getting older went along with TCR beta diversity per million T cells dropping roughly linearly.

This receptor was identified in a woman aged 55-69 years in good health. The chain recombines TRBV20-1 with TRBJ2-7, with a weak D call TRBD1 (5 bases). Sample: blood. CDR3 loop: CSAIDSSYEQYF. The CDR3 coding sequence is TGCAGTGCTATAGACAGCTCCTACGAGCAGTACTTC.